These 19 T cell receptor beta chains came from one sample sequenced in a study of regulatory T cells in long-lasting Graves disease. Arm-PCR of CDR3 regions and iRepertoire HTBI primers were used to build TCR beta libraries. One entry per CDR3 protein, called by TCRdb with MiXCR from the multiplex PCR reads. Counted here are under 450,000 distinct CDR3 sequences, around a quarter occurring once; the ten biggest clones make up approximately 25%. Time point of the sample: persistent/refractory GD, antithyroid drugs over 5 years with positive TRAb. Generation of the TCR library employed RNA extracted from PBMCs. The material sequenced was peripheral blood mononuclear cells (PBMCs), taken when the disease was refractory, from a patient treated with antithyroid drugs. Receptors originate from a female donor with Graves disease.

This clonotype was counted many times. The rearrangement links TRBV6-1 to TRBJ2-7; TRBD1 matches 10 bases. Germline V lookup: CDR1 MNHNS, CDR2 SASEGT. V dropped 4 bases and J dropped 4; count of bases not matched to a gene: 1. This CDR3 is built from 13 residues. The CDR3 is CASSGTGGYEQYF. CDR3 nucleotide sequence: TGTGCCAGCAGTGGGACAGGGGGTTACGAGCAGTACTTC.

About this clonotype itself: Possible read error: a much larger clone is one base away. The V call is TRBV12-3 or TRBV12-4, the J call TRBJ1-6; TRBD1 aligns across 8 bases. CDR3 length: 13 amino acids. The CDR3 nucleotides read TGTGCCAACAGTTTGACAGGGGCCTCACCCCTCCACTTT. This sequence encodes CANSLTGASPLHF.

The chain has TRBV4-2 and TRBJ1-2; a weak D match, TRBD1 (6 bases). The V end lost 2 bases, the J end lost 10 bases, and 11 bases lay between the germline ends. Germline assignment: CDR1 LGHNA and CDR2 YNFKEQ. CDR3 length equals 12 residues. CDR3 protein: CASSQSGVYYTF. The CDR3 bases are TGTGCCAGCAGCCAATCAGGGGTCTACTACACCTTC.

This clonotype was recorded only once. The chain has TRBV6-1 and TRBJ2-1; 10 bases align to TRBD1. Germline lookup yields CDR1 MNHNS and CDR2 SASEGT. The CDR3 sequence is 14 residues long. The trim removed 10 bases at V and 10 bases at J, leaving 13 bases unmatched. The CDR3 protein is CANKAGQGSGEQFF. The CDR3 DNA is TGTGCCAATAAGGCGGGACAGGGGTCGGGCGAGCAGTTCTTC.

The chain joins TRBV6-1 to TRBJ2-7; TRBD1 agrees at 12 bases. V dropped 6 bases and J dropped 6; count of bases not matched to a gene: 9. Germline V CDR1 and CDR2: MNHNS, SASEGT. This CDR3 has 15 amino acids. This chain's CDR3 is CASRQTGTGGAEQYF. DNA of the CDR3: TGTGCCAGCAGGCAAACCGGGACAGGGGGCGCCGAGCAGTACTTC.

This clonotype came up a few times. The chain combines TRBV7-6 with TRBJ2-1; D is uncertain. Germline CDR1 is SGHVS and CDR2 is FNYEAQ. This CDR3 contains 13 residues. V shed 4 bases and J shed 3 bases, with 7 bases lying between them. CDR3 nucleotides: TGTGCCAGCAGCTCCGAAAACTACAATGAGCAGTTCTTC. This encodes CASSSENYNEQFF.

Regarding this clonotype: A read error may account for a junction end that differs from germline. The V and J genes are TRBV7-9 and TRBJ1-2; TRBD1 might be the D (5 bases). Germline-derived CDR1 and CDR2 are SEHNR and FQNEAQ (reference sequence). The length of the CDR3 is 14 residues. CDR3 DNA sequence: TGTGTCAGCAGCTCTAGGACAAGGAACTATGGCTACACCTTC. Its translation: CVSSSRTRNYGYTF.

The chain joins TRBV9 to TRBJ1-5; 7 bases fit TRBD1. Germline CDR1 and CDR2: SGDLS and YYNGEE. The CDR3 extends over 16 amino acids. V dropped 0 bases and J dropped 3; count of bases not matched to a gene: 6. CDR3 in DNA: TGTGCCAGCAGCGTAGGTCAGGGGGGGGTCAATCAGCCCCAGCATTTT. Its protein product is CASSVGQGGVNQPQHF.

This clonotype was seen only a few times. The J gene is TRBJ1-2, the V gene TRBV20-1; no reliable D call. This CDR3 has 13 amino acids. V shed 4 bases and J shed 4 bases, with 13 bases lying between them. The germline CDR1 and CDR2 sequences are DFQATT and SNEGSKA (reference sequence). The CDR3 sequence: CSATRALSYGYTF. The CDR3 DNA follows: TGCAGTGCTACTCGAGCCCTCTCCTATGGCTACACCTTC.

At least ten counts were recorded for this clonotype. This chain joins TRBV2 and TRBJ2-5; tentative D call: TRBD2 (7 bases). The germline gives CDR1 SNHLY, CDR2 FYNNEI. Trimming pared 7 bases from V and 2 bases from J, leaving 17 bases between. The length of the CDR3 is 15 residues. The CDR3 protein is CASTPNRGGQETQYF. CDR3 nucleotides: TGTGCCAGCACCCCTAATAGGGGGGGACAAGAGACCCAGTACTTC.

At least ten counts were recorded for this clonotype. The chain is built from TRBV28 and TRBJ1-5; 9 nucleotides align to TRBD1. Germline CDR1 reads MDHEN; CDR2 reads SYDVKM. Germline trimming cut 2 bases from V and 2 bases from J; bases unmatched to any gene: 4. This CDR3 is built from 16 residues. The CDR3 DNA reads TGTGCCAGCAGTTTAGGGGGACAGGGCGGCAATCAGCCCCAGCATTTT. This translates into CASSLGGQGGNQPQHF. The full variable domain, its missing parts supplied by reference TRBV28 and TRBJ1-5, is DVKVTQSSRYLVKRTGEKVFLECVQDMDHENMFWYRQDPGLGLRLIYFSYDVKMKEKGDIPEGYSVSREKKERFSLILESASTNQTSMYLCASSLGGQGGNQPQHFGDGTRLSIL.

This chain joins TRBV10-3 and TRBJ1-1; D is undetermined. The CDR3 is made up of 11 amino acids. Germline CDR1 reads ENHRY; CDR2 reads SYGVKD. The V end was cut by 0 bases, the J end by 8 bases, with 4 bases between. CDR3 sequence: CAISESVEAFF. The CDR3, as DNA: TGTGCCATCAGTGAGTCTGTCGAAGCTTTCTTT.

The chain carries TRBV10-3 and TRBJ2-6; 11 positions agree with TRBD1. The germline V gene encodes CDR1 ENHRY and CDR2 SYGVKD. The CDR3 runs 17 residues. After removal of 3 bases from V and 9 bases from J, the junction contained 10 bases not matched to a gene. In DNA form, the CDR3 reads TGTGCCATCAGTGAACCCGGGACAGGGGGGCCAGACAACGTCCTGACTTTC. Translated: CAISEPGTGGPDNVLTF.

The gene calls are TRBV20-1 and TRBJ2-2, with 9 bases aligning to TRBD2. Trimming cost V 1 base and J 6 bases; bases outside gene matches: 9. Germline lookup yields CDR1 DFQATT and CDR2 SNEGSKA (reference sequence). The CDR3 length is 16 residues. CDR3 bases: TGCAGTGCTAGAGTGTCGGGACTAGCTCGATCCGGGGAGCTGTTTTTT. It specifies CSARVSGLARSGELFF.

The genes are TRBV19 and TRBJ1-1; 10 bases are a match to TRBD1. This CDR3 contains 17 residues. In germline, CDR1 is LNHDA, CDR2 SQIVND (reference sequence). V trimming: 5 bases; J trimming: 1 base; junction bases outside the gene matches: 10. In DNA form, the CDR3 reads TGTGCCAGTAGTTCGAGACAGGGGGCGGTGGGGAACACTGAAGCTTTCTTT. Its translation: CASSSRQGAVGNTEAFF.

J is TRBJ1-6 and V is TRBV5-1, with TRBD1 matching over 9 bases. Germline lookup yields CDR1 SGHRS and CDR2 YFSETQ. This CDR3 has 14 amino acids. After removal of 6 bases from V and 9 bases from J, the junction contained 7 bases not matched to a gene. The CDR3 spells CASNTGGAGSPLHF. For the CDR3, the DNA is TGCGCCAGCAACACAGGGGGCGCAGGTTCACCCCTCCACTTT.

This clonotype was counted a few times. The genes are TRBV20-1 and TRBJ2-7, with TRBD2 identical over 15 bases. The junction had 7 bases not matched to a gene; V was cut back by 6 bases and J by 7 bases. This CDR3 is 14 amino acids long. Germline-derived CDR1 and CDR2 are DFQATT and SNEGSKA (reference sequence). As DNA, the CDR3 is TGCAGTGCGGGACTAGCGGGAGGAGTGGGGGAGCAGTACTTC. This sequence encodes CSAGLAGGVGEQYF.

This clonotype was observed at least ten times. The chain carries TRBV28 and TRBJ1-5; 8 bases are shared with TRBD1. Germline-derived CDR1 and CDR2 are MDHEN and SYDVKM. The length of the CDR3 is 15 residues. V gave up 5 bases and J gave up 8 bases; unmatched junction bases: 11. The CDR3 sequence: CASSAWTGMGKPQHF. Written as DNA, the CDR3 is TGTGCCAGCAGTGCCTGGACAGGGATGGGGAAGCCCCAGCATTTT.

This clonotype came up once. CDR3 sequence: CSASRTGPNTGELFF. The CDR3 DNA sequence: TGCAGTGCTTCCCGGACAGGGCCAAACACCGGGGAGCTGTTTTTT. The rearrangement joins TRBV20-1 to TRBJ2-2; TRBD1 matches 8 bases. The CDR3 length is 15 residues. The germline CDR1 and CDR2 sequences are DFQATT and SNEGSKA (reference sequence). After removal of 5 bases from V and 2 bases from J, the junction contained 7 bases not matched to a gene.